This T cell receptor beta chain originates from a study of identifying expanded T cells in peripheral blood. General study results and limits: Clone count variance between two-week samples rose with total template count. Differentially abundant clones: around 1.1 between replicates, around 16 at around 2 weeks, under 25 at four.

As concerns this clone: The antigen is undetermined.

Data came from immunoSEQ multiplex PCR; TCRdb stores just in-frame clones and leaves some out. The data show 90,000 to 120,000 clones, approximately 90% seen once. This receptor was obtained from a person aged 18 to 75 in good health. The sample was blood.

DNA for the CDR3: TGTGCCAGCACCGGGAACTCTGGAAACACCATATATTTT. Translated: CASTGNSGNTIYF. The genes are TRBV6-5 and TRBJ1-3; D gene uncertain. Germline V CDR1 and CDR2: MNHEY, SVGAGI. This CDR3 has 13 amino acids. The V end lost 7 bases, the J end lost 0 bases, and 7 bases lay between the germline ends.